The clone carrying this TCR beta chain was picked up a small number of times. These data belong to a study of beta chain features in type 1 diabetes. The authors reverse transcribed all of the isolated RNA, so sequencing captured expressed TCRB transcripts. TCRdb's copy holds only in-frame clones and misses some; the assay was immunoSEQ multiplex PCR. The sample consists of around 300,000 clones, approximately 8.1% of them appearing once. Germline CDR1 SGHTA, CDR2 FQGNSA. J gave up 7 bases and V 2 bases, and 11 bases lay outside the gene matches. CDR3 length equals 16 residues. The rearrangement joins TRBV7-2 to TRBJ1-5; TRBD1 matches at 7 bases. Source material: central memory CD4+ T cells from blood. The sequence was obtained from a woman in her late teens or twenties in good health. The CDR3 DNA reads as TGTGCCAGCAGCTTAAAAGAGGACAGGCTGGGCCAGCCCCAGCATTTT. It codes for CASSLKEDRLGQPQHF.